Described below is a single T cell receptor beta chain sequence and its context. The data are from a study of cytomegalovirus exposure and HLA in healthy donors. PCR was performed using 60 Vbeta and 13 Jbeta primers. TCRdb's table, derived via immunoSEQ multiplex PCR, lists solely in-frame clones and lacks some. The repertoire holds more than 95,000 clones, with around 72% as singletons. The sequencing sample was made of PBMCs. The TCR was taken from a woman aged 45-65 years in good health and CMV-seropositive.

Here the CDR3 DNA reads TGTGCCAGCTCACCACCGCAGGTTGCTGAAGCTTTCTTT. This sequence encodes CASSPPQVAEAFF. The chain couples TRBV18 to TRBJ1-1; D gene uncertain. The CDR3 has 13 residues. Per germline, CDR1 KGHSH and CDR2 LQKENI. Trimming pared 0 bases from V and 6 bases from J, leaving 8 bases between.